This T cell receptor beta chain was retrieved from a study of blood T cell repertoires in COVID-19. Study details: The United States, Italy and Spain provided the acute and convalescent COVID-19 samples.

The CDR3 is made up of 13 amino acids. Germline V gene lookup returns CDR1 SGDLS and CDR2 YYNGEE. V lost 0 bases and J 2 bases, leaving 3 bases between the germline ends. Original handling: Estimated nucleated cell counts came from reference gene primer amplification. Produced via immunoSEQ multiplex PCR; TCRdb's table is partial and in-frame only. V and J calls and clone size follow that table, whereas D and trimming were derived from the DNA. This sample has 300,000 to 400,000 clones, with 90% found just once. The source of this sequence is a man between 60 and 70 years old who had recovered from COVID-19. The chain has TRBV9 and TRBJ1-3; D call uncertain. The sample consisted of PBMCs or T cells enriched from blood (not recorded which). CDR3 sequence: CASSVVAGNTIYF. CDR3 in DNA: TGTGCCAGCAGCGTAGTAGCTGGAAACACCATATATTTT.